This passage covers 7 T cell receptor beta chains from one sample sequenced in a study of T cell responses to AZD1222 COVID-19 vaccine. Libraries were prepared by immunoSEQ multiplex PCR; TCRdb keeps only in-frame clonotypes and omits some of them. The sample comprises roughly 200,000 clones, about nine tenths of which are singletons, and about 1.7% rests with the top ten. The source material was peripheral blood, sampled 28 days after the second AZD1222 dose. These receptor sequences come from an adult who received the AZD1222 COVID-19 vaccine.

V is TRBV5-8 and J is TRBJ2-1, with 7 bases identical to TRBD1. The CDR3 runs to 16 residues. Germline V CDR1 and CDR2: SGHTS, YDEGEE. J gave up 6 bases and V 6 bases, and 15 bases lay outside the gene matches. This chain's CDR3 is CASTTFRDRTSNEQFF. DNA of the CDR3: TGTGCCAGCACCACATTCAGGGACAGAACTAGCAATGAGCAGTTCTTC.

The rearrangement joins TRBV7-9 to TRBJ1-2; a possible D gene is TRBD1 (5 bases). Germline V lookup: CDR1 SEHNR, CDR2 FQNEAQ (reference sequence). The V and J ends lost 3 bases and 8 bases respectively, with 10 bases between them. The length of the CDR3 is 12 residues. CDR3 in amino acids: CASSLGPTGYTF. CDR3 nucleotide sequence: TGTGCCAGCAGCTTGGGACCCACGGGCTACACCTTC.

The chain employs TRBV19 and TRBJ1-3; 11 bases match TRBD1. The CDR3 spans 18 residues. Trimming cost V 9 bases and J 0 bases; bases outside gene matches: 13. In germline, CDR1 is LNHDA, CDR2 SQIVND (reference sequence). CDR3 residues: CASTGTGGAIVSGNTIYF. CDR3 coding DNA: TGTGCCAGCACCGGGACAGGGGGTGCCATAGTCTCTGGAAACACCATATATTTT.

V gene TRBV6-5 combines with J gene TRBJ2-2, with a tentative D call TRBD2 (6 bases). V shed 0 bases and J shed 5 bases, with 13 bases lying between them. The germline V gene encodes CDR1 MNHEY and CDR2 SVGAGI. The CDR3 consists of 16 residues. In DNA, the CDR3 is TGTGCCAGCAGTTACTCGGGTCTAGCGATAACCGGGGAGCTGTTTTTT. Residues: CASSYSGLAITGELFF.

Regarding this clone: The germline gene is not matched at one end of the junction; a read error may be the cause. The chain recombines TRBV7-7 with TRBJ2-2, with D tentatively TRBD1 (6 bases). Germline V gives CDR1 SSHAT, CDR2 FNYEAQ (reference sequence). This CDR3 contains 17 residues. The CDR3 spells CASSLGTGSLNTGELFF. CDR3 nucleotides: TGTGCTAGCAGCTTAGGAACAGGGAGCTTGAACACCGGGGAGCTGTTTTTT.

The chain employs TRBV2 and TRBJ2-7; tentative D call: TRBD1 (6 bases). Germline CDR1 SNHLY, CDR2 FYNNEI. This CDR3 is built from 13 residues. Deletions cut 1 base from V and 3 bases from J, with 7 bases between. CDR3 sequence reads: CASSEDRVYEQYF. CDR3 DNA sequence: TGTGCCAGCAGTGAAGACAGGGTCTACGAGCAGTACTTC.

This clone occurred once. The rearrangement uses TRBV20-1 and TRBJ1-2; a weak D match, TRBD1 (6 bases). Germline V gene lookup returns CDR1 DFQATT and CDR2 SNEGSKA (reference sequence). The length of the CDR3 is 14 residues. Between the trimmed V and J ends, which lost 3 bases and 8 bases, there was a span of 19 bases. Here the CDR3 DNA reads TGCAGTGCTAGTCCCCAACAGGGCAGCGAAGGCTACACCTTC. It is translated as CSASPQQGSEGYTF.